The next 5 T cell receptor beta chains were all read from a single sample in a study of blood T cell repertoires in COVID-19. Produced via immunoSEQ multiplex PCR; TCRdb's table is partial and in-frame only. The sample includes roughly 430,000 clones, roughly 86% seen only once; the top ten take approximately 2%. The sample was PBMCs or T cells enriched from blood (not recorded which). These receptor sequences come from a woman between 40 and 55 years old with acute COVID-19.

The CDR3 spells CASSLSTGVYGYTF. The CDR3 DNA is TGTGCCAGCAGTTTATCGACCGGGGTGTATGGCTACACCTTC. V gene TRBV27 combines with J gene TRBJ1-2, with unresolved D. V was cut by 0 bases and J by 5 bases, with 10 bases left in between. This CDR3 is built from 14 residues. CDR1 MNHEY and CDR2 SMNVEV come from the germline V gene (reference sequence).

The chain links TRBV4-1 to TRBJ1-1, with 7 bases identical to TRBD1. The CDR3 has 15 residues. Germline CDR1 is MGHRA and CDR2 is YSYEKL. V dropped 4 bases and J dropped 8; count of bases not matched to a gene: 13. The CDR3 sequence: CASSRTSTGPQEAFF. In DNA form, the CDR3 reads TGCGCCAGCAGCCGCACATCGACAGGGCCCCAAGAAGCTTTCTTT.

This rearrangement joins TRBV2 to TRBJ1-1; the match to TRBD1 covers 7 bases. CDR3 size: 14 residues. The trim removed 4 bases at V and 1 base at J, leaving 3 bases unmatched. Germline-derived CDR1 and CDR2 are SNHLY and FYNNEI. DNA of the CDR3: TGTGCCAGCAGTGTAAGACAGGGGAACACTGAAGCTTTCTTT. It is translated as CASSVRQGNTEAFF.

V and J are TRBV29-1 and TRBJ1-2, with TRBD1 matching 10 bases. Germline CDR1 SQVTM, CDR2 ANQGSEA. V shed 7 bases, J shed 8 bases, and the junction held 10 bases outside the gene matches. The CDR3 sequence is 13 residues long. The CDR3, as DNA: TGCAGCGCCTCCACCGGGACAGGGGACGGCTACACCTTC. Residues: CSASTGTGDGYTF. Supplemented by reference TRBV29-1 and TRBJ1-2, the full variable domain reads SAVISQKPSRDICQRGTSLTIQCQVDSQVTMMFWYRQQPGQSLTLIATANQGSEATYESGFVIDKFPISRPNLTFSTLTVSNMSPEDSSIYLCSASTGTGDGYTFGSGTRLTVV.

This clone appeared once. The J gene is TRBJ1-2, the V gene TRBV7-8, with TRBD1 matching over 8 bases. V shed 2 bases and J 6 bases; nucleotides not matched to a gene: 17. The CDR3 runs to 18 residues. Germline-derived CDR1 and CDR2 are SGHVS and FQNEAQ. The CDR3 protein is CASSLWDPGSGQGNGYTF. In DNA form, the CDR3 reads TGTGCCAGCAGCTTATGGGACCCCGGTTCCGGACAGGGTAATGGCTACACCTTC.